The 15 T cell receptor beta chains listed next were all sequenced from one sample in a study of T cell responses to AZD1222 COVID-19 vaccine. The method was immunoSEQ multiplex PCR; TCRdb's version includes in-frame clones alone and lacks a portion of them. The sample lists about 130,000 clones; about 85% were seen once. Sequencing was performed on peripheral blood, taken on day 0 of AZD1222 vaccination. These receptors came from an adult in good health.

V and J are TRBV14 and TRBJ2-5, with 8 bases matching TRBD1. Germline trimming cut 0 bases from V and 4 bases from J; bases unmatched to any gene: 10. CDR1 and CDR2 from the germline V gene are SGHDN and FVKESK. This CDR3 has 17 amino acids. CDR3 sequence reads: CASSQDPWTGKGETQYF. DNA for the CDR3: TGTGCCAGCAGCCAAGATCCCTGGACAGGGAAGGGAGAGACCCAGTACTTC.

This clone has only one observation. V is TRBV11-1 and J is TRBJ2-6; D call uncertain. Germline V gene sequence: CDR1 SGHAT, CDR2 FQDESV (reference sequence). CDR3 size: 16 residues. V lost 5 bases to trimming and J lost 0 bases, with 11 bases between them. The CDR3 DNA sequence: TGTGCCAGCAGCACCCATATCTTCTCTGGGGCCAACGTCCTGACTTTC. It encodes CASSTHIFSGANVLTF.

In the case of this clone: The same CDR3 also results from other DNA sequences found in this sample. The V and J genes are TRBV3-1 (or the pseudogene TRBV3-2) and TRBJ2-2; D is unclear. The CDR3 runs to 13 residues. The V end was cut by 1 base, the J end by 4 bases, with 4 bases between. CDR1 is LGHDT, CDR2 YNNKEL, per germline (reference sequence). In nucleotides, the CDR3 is TGTGCCAGCAGCCAAGTTTCCACCGGGGAGCTGTTTTTT. Translated, it gives CASSQVSTGELFF.

This chain links TRBV10-3 with TRBJ1-1; 7 bases map to TRBD1. With 2 bases clipped from V and 5 bases from J, the junction kept 5 bases outside the gene matches. The length of the CDR3 is 14 residues. Per germline, CDR1 ENHRY and CDR2 SYGVKD. Written as DNA, the CDR3 is TGTGCCATCAGTGAGGCCCGACAGGGAACTGAAGCTTTCTTT. Encoded protein: CAISEARQGTEAFF.

The chain has TRBV12-3 or TRBV12-4 and TRBJ2-5; 7 bases are a match to TRBD2. J lost 5 bases, V lost 8 bases, and 8 bases had no gene match. This CDR3 has 13 residues. CDR3 amino acids: CASGHQGGETQYF. As DNA, the CDR3 is TGTGCCAGCGGACACCAGGGAGGGGAGACCCAGTACTTC.

The chain recombines TRBV14 with TRBJ1-2; D uncertain. The CDR3 sequence is 15 residues long. In germline, CDR1 is SGHDN, CDR2 FVKESK. V was cut by 4 bases and J by 4 bases, with 16 bases left in between. Here the CDR3 reads CASSRGRAGSYGYTF. CDR3 in DNA: TGTGCCAGCAGCCGCGGGCGGGCCGGATCCTATGGCTACACCTTC.

Notes on this clone: The sample holds other DNA sequences that translate to the same CDR3. The chain employs TRBV3-1 (or the pseudogene TRBV3-2) and TRBJ1-3; D remains unclear. CDR1 is LGHDT, CDR2 YNNKEL, per germline (reference sequence). V was shortened by 1 base and J by 7 bases, with 8 bases between the two germline ends. The CDR3 loop spans 13 amino acids. CDR3 sequence reads: CASSQGARNTIYF. The DNA for the CDR3 is TGTGCCAGCAGCCAAGGGGCCCGGAACACCATATATTTT.

The chain employs TRBV6-1 and TRBJ1-5; unclear D gene. Germline loops: CDR1 MNHNS, CDR2 SASEGT. The length of the CDR3 is 13 residues. Trimming removed 1 base at V and 4 bases at J, with 5 bases between. Written as DNA, the CDR3 is TGTGCCAGCAGTGAAGTGCAGAATCAGCCCCAGCATTTT. Translation gives CASSEVQNQPQHF.

A single count supports this clone. The chain combines TRBV6-5 with TRBJ2-3; a weak D match, TRBD2 (6 bases). CDR1 and CDR2 (germline): MNHEY, SVGAGI. V lost 6 bases and J 0 bases, leaving 13 bases between the germline ends. The CDR3 consists of 15 residues. Here the CDR3 reads CASSYRGSSTDTQYF. CDR3 in DNA: TGTGCCAGCAGCTACCGGGGGTCTAGCACAGATACGCAGTATTTT.

This clone was seen only a few times. The chain carries TRBV18 and TRBJ1-6; 9 bases map to TRBD1. Losses at the gene ends were 3 bases for V and 1 base for J; bases not matched to a gene: 13. Per the germline V gene, CDR1 is KGHSH and CDR2 is LQKENI. The CDR3 extends over 20 amino acids. The CDR3 sequence is CASSPGQGTALVSYNSPLHF. The CDR3 DNA reads as TGTGCCAGCTCACCGGGACAGGGTACAGCTCTAGTGTCCTATAATTCACCCCTCCACTTT.

This clone has more than one count but fewer than ten. V usage is TRBV9 and J usage is TRBJ1-6, with 7 bases lining up with TRBD1. There are 15 residues in the CDR3. V trimming: 0 bases; J trimming: 8 bases; junction bases outside the gene matches: 5. Germline V gene data show CDR1 as SGDLS and CDR2 as YYNGEE. The CDR3 here is CASSVAAGTDSPLHF. CDR3 sequence (DNA): TGTGCCAGCAGCGTAGCTGCAGGGACAGATTCACCCCTCCACTTT. The whole variable domain, filled in from reference TRBV9 and TRBJ1-6, reads DSGVTQTPKHLITATGQRVTLRCSPRSGDLSVYWYQQSLDQGLQFLIQYYNGEERAKGNILERFSAQQFPDLHSELNLSSLELGDSALYFCASSVAAGTDSPLHFGNGTRLTVT.

This rearrangement joins TRBV29-1 to TRBJ1-2, with D possibly being TRBD1 (5 bases). Germline-derived CDR1 and CDR2 are SQVTM and ANQGSEA. The germline V and J ends were trimmed by 0 bases and 6 bases, with 14 bases remaining between them. The CDR3 is 14 amino acids. CDR3 sequence reads: CSVEDTARAHGYTF. DNA for the CDR3: TGCAGCGTTGAAGATACAGCCAGGGCCCATGGCTACACCTTC.

This chain connects TRBV27 to TRBJ2-7, with D unclear. The CDR3 runs to 12 residues. Germline V CDR1 and CDR2: MNHEY, SMNVEV (reference sequence). Trimming stripped 3 bases from V and 3 bases from J, with 6 bases between. CDR3 region: CASSFYGYEQYF. CDR3 coding DNA: TGTGCCAGCAGTTTCTATGGCTACGAGCAGTACTTC.

The chain joins TRBV9 to TRBJ2-7; D tentatively fits TRBD1 or TRBD2 (5 bases each). The germline CDR1 and CDR2 sequences are SGDLS and YYNGEE. V was pared by 3 bases and J by 3 bases, with 19 bases between. The CDR3 consists of 16 residues. The CDR3 nucleotides read TGTGCCAGCAGCGCCCGGCTGGGGGAAGTGGGCTACGAGCAGTACTTC. Translating gives CASSARLGEVGYEQYF.

The chain employs TRBV2 and TRBJ2-2; D perhaps matches TRBD2 (5 bases). The CDR3 totals 15 residues. Germline V gene lookup returns CDR1 SNHLY and CDR2 FYNNEI. V shed 1 base and J shed 7 bases, with 13 bases lying between them. CDR3 in amino acids: CASSEGIPGSGELFF. DNA for the CDR3: TGTGCCAGCAGTGAAGGGATTCCGGGAAGCGGGGAGCTGTTTTTT.